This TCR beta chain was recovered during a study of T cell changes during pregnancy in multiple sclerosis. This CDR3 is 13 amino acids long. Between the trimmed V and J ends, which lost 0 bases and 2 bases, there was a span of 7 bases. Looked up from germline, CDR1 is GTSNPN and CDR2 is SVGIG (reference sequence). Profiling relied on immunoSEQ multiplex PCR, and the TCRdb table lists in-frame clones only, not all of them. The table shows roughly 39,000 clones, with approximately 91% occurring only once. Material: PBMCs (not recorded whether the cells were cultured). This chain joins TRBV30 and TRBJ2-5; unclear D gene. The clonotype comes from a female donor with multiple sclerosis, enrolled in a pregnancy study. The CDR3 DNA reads TGTGCCTGGAGTGTAGGCGGTCAAGAGACCCAGTACTTC. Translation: CAWSVGGQETQYF.